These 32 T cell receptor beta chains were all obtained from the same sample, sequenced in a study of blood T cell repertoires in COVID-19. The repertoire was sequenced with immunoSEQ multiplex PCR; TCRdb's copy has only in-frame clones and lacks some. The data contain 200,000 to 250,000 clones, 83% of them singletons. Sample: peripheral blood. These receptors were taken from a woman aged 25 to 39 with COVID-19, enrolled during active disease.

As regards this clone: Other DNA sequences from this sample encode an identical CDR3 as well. CDR3 amino acids: CSASSRRTGGHQPQHF. CDR3 in DNA: TGCAGTGCTAGTTCAAGACGGACAGGGGGGCATCAGCCCCAGCATTTT. The chain links TRBV20-1 to TRBJ1-5; TRBD1 agrees at 10 bases. The ends lost 3 bases at V and 5 bases at J; junction bases unmatched: 10. This CDR3 is built from 16 residues. The germline CDR1 and CDR2 sequences are DFQATT and SNEGSKA (reference sequence).

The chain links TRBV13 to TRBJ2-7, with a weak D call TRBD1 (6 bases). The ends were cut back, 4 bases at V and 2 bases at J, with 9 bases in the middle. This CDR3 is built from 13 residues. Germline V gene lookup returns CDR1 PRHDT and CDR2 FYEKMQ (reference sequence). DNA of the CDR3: TGTGCCAGCAGCTCACAGGGCCCCTACGAGCAGTACTTC. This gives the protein CASSSQGPYEQYF.

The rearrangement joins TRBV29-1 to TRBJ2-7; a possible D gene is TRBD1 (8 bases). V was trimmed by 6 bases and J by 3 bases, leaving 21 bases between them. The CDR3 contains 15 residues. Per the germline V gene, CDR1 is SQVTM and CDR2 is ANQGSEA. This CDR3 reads CSVPLGGTGFYEQYF. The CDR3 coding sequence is TGCAGCGTCCCCCTCGGGGGGACAGGTTTCTACGAGCAGTACTTC.

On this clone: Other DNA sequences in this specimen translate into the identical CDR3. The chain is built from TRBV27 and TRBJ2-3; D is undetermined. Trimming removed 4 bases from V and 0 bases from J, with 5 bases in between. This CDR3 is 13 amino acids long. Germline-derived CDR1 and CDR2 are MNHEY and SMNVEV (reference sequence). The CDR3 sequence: CASSSYSTDTQYF. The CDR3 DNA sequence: TGTGCCAGCAGTTCCTACAGCACAGATACGCAGTATTTT.

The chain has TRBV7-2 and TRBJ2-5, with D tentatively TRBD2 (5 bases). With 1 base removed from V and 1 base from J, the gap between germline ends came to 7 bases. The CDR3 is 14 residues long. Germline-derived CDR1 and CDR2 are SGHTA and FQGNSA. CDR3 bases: TGTGCCAGCAGCTTAGGAGGGCCCCAAGAGACCCAGTACTTC. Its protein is CASSLGGPQETQYF.

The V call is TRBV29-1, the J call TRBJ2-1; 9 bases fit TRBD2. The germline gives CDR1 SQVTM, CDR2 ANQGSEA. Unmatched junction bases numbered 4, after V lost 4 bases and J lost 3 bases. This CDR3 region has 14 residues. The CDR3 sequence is CSVGLAGVYNEQFF. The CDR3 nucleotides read TGCAGCGTTGGTTTAGCGGGAGTCTACAATGAGCAGTTCTTC.

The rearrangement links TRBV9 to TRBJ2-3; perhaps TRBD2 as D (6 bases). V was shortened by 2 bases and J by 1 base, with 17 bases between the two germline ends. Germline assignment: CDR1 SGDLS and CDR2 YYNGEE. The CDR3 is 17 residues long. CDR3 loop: CASSVTFRGIGTDTQYF. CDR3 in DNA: TGTGCCAGCAGCGTTACGTTCCGGGGGATTGGCACAGATACGCAGTATTTT. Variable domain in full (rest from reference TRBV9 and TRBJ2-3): DSGVTQTPKHLITATGQRVTLRCSPRSGDLSVYWYQQSLDQGLQFLIQYYNGEERAKGNILERFSAQQFPDLHSELNLSSLELGDSALYFCASSVTFRGIGTDTQYFGPGTRLTVL.

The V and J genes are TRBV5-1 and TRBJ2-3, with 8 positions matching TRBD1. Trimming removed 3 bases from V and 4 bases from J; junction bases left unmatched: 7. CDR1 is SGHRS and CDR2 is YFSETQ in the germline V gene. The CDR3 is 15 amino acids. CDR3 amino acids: CASSSGTGLPDTQYF. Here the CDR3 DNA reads TGCGCCAGCAGCTCCGGGACAGGCCTTCCAGATACGCAGTATTTT.

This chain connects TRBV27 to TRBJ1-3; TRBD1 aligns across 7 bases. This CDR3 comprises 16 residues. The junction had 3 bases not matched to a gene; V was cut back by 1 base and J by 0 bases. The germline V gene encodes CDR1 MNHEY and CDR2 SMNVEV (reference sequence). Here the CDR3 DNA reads TGTGCCAGCAGTTTATTAGGGGGCCTCTCTGGAAACACCATATATTTT. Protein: CASSLLGGLSGNTIYF.

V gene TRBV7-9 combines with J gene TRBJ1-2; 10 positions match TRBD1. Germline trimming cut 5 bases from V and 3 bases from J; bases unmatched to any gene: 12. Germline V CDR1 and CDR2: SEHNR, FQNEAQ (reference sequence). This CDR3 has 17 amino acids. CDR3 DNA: TGTGCCAGCAGCCCAGCTATTGGACAGGGGGGAGACTATGGCTACACCTTC. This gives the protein CASSPAIGQGGDYGYTF.

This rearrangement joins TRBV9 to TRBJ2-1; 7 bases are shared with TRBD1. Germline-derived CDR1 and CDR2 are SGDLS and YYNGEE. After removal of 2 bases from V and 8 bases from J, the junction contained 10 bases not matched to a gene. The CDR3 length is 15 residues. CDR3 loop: CASSVEGALGDEQFF. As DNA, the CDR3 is TGTGCCAGCAGCGTCGAGGGGGCGCTTGGTGATGAGCAGTTCTTC.

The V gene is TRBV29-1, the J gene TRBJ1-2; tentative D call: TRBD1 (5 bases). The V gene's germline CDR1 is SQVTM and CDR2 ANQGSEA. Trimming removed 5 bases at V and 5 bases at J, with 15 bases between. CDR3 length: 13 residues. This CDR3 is CSVTGGGMYGYTF. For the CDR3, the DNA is TGCAGCGTTACTGGCGGGGGGATGTATGGCTACACCTTC.

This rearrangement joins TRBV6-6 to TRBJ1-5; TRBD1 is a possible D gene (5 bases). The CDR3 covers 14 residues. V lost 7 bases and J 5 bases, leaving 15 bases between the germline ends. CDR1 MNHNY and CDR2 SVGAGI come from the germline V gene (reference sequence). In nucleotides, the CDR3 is TGTGCCAGCACGCCGGGGGGGTTTGATCAGCCCCAGCATTTT. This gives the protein CASTPGGFDQPQHF.

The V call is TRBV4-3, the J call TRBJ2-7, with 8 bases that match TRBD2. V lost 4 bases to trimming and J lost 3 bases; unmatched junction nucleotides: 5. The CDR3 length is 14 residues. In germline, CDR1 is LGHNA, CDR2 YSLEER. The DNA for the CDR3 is TGCGCCAGCAGCCCCCGGGGGGGGAACTACGAGCAGTACTTC. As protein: CASSPRGGNYEQYF.

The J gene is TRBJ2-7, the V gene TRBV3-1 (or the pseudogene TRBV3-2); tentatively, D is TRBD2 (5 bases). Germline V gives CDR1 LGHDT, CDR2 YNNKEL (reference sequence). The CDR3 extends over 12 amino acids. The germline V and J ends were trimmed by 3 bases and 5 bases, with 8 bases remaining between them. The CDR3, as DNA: TGTGCCAGCAGCCAGAAGGAGGACGAGCAGTACTTC. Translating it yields CASSQKEDEQYF.

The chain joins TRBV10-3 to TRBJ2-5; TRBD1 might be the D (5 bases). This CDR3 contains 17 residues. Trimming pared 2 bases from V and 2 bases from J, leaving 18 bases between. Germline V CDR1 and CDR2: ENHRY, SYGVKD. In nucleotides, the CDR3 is TGTGCCATCAGTGAGGGGGCCATAGCCAGCGAACAAGAGACCCAGTACTTC. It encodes CAISEGAIASEQETQYF.

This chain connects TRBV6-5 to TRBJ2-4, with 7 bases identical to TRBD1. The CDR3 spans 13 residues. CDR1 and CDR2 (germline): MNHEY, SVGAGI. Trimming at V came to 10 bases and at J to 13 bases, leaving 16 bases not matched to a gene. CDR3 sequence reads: CANTLRPGQKQYF. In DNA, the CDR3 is TGTGCCAACACCCTTAGGCCGGGACAGAAACAGTACTTC.

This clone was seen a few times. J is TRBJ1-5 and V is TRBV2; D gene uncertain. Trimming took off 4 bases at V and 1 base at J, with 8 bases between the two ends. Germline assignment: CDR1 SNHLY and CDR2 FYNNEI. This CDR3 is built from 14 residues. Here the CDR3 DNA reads TGTGCCAGCAGTGGTCAGGCAAGCAATCAGCCCCAGCATTTT. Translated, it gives CASSGQASNQPQHF. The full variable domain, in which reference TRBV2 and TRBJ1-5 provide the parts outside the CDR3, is EPEVTQTPSHQVTQMGQEVILRCVPISNHLYFYWYRQILGQKVEFLVSFYNNEISEKSEIFDDQFSVERPDGSNFTLKIRSTKLEDSAMYFCASSGQASNQPQHFGDGTRLSIL.

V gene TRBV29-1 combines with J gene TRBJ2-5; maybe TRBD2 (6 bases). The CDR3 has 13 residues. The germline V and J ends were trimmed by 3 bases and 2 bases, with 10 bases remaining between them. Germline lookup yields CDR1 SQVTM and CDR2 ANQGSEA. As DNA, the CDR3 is TGCAGCGTTGATAGTAGCGGACAAGAGACCCAGTACTTC. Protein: CSVDSSGQETQYF. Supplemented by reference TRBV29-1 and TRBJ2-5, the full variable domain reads SAVISQKPSRDICQRGTSLTIQCQVDSQVTMMFWYRQQPGQSLTLIATANQGSEATYESGFVIDKFPISRPNLTFSTLTVSNMSPEDSSIYLCSVDSSGQETQYFGPGTRLLVL.

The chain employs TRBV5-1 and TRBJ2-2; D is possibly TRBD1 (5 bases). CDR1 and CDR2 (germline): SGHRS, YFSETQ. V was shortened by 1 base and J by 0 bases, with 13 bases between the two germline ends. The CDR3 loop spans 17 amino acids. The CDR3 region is CASSLWGGVANTGELFF. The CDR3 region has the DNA TGCGCCAGCAGCTTGTGGGGCGGAGTCGCGAACACCGGGGAGCTGTTTTTT.

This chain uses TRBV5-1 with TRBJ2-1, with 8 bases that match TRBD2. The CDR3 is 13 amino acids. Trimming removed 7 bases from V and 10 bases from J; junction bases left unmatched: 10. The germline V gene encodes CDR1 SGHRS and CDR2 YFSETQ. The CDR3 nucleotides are TGCGCCAGCGGTCGAGCGGGAGTGGAGGAGCAGTTCTTC. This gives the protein CASGRAGVEEQFF.

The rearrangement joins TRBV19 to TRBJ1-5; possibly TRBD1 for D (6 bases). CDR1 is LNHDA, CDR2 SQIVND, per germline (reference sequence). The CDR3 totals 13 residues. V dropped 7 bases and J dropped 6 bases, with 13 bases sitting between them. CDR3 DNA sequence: TGTGCCAGTACTCAACTGGGGGCTCAGCCCCAGCATTTT. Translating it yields CASTQLGAQPQHF.

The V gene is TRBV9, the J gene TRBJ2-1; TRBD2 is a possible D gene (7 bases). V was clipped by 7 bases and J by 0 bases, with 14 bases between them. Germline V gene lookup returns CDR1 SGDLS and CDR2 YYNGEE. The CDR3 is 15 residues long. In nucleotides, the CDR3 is TGTGCCAGCTCGGCGGGGGCAAGCTCCTACAATGAGCAGTTCTTC. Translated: CASSAGASSYNEQFF. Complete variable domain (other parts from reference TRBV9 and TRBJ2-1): DSGVTQTPKHLITATGQRVTLRCSPRSGDLSVYWYQQSLDQGLQFLIQYYNGEERAKGNILERFSAQQFPDLHSELNLSSLELGDSALYFCASSAGASSYNEQFFGPGTRLTVL.

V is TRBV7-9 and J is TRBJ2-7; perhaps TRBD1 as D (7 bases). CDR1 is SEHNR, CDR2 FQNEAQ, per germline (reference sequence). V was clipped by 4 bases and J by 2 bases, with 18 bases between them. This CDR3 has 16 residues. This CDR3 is CASSWGDSLNTYEQYF. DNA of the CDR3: TGTGCCAGCAGCTGGGGGGACAGCTTAAACACCTACGAGCAGTACTTC. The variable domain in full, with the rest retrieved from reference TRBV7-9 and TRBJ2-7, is DTGVSQNPRHKITKRGQNVTFRCDPISEHNRLYWYRQTLGQGPEFLTYFQNEAQLEKSRLLSDRFSAERPKGSFSTLEIQRTEQGDSAMYLCASSWGDSLNTYEQYFGPGTRLTVT.

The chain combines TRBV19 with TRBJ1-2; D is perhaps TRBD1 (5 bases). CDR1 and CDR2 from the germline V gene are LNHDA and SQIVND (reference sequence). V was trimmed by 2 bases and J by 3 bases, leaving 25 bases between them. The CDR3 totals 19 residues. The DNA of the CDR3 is TGTGCCAGTAGTATAATCTTGTTCGCAGGGAGGGATCTTGACTATGGCTACACCTTC. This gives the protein CASSIILFAGRDLDYGYTF.

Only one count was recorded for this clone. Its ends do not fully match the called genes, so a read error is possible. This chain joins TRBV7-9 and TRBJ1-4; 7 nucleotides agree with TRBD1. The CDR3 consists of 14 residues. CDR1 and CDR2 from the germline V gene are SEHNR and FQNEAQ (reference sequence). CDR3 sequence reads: CASSLAGGGEKLFF. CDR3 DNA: TGTGCCAGCAGCCTAGCAGGGGGTGGTGAAAAACTGTTTTTT.

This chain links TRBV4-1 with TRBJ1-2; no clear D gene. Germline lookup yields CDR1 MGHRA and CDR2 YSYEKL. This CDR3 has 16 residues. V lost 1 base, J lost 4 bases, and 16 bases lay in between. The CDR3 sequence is CASSQVGSGILYGYTF. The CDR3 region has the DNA TGCGCCAGCAGCCAAGTGGGTTCGGGAATTCTCTATGGCTACACCTTC.

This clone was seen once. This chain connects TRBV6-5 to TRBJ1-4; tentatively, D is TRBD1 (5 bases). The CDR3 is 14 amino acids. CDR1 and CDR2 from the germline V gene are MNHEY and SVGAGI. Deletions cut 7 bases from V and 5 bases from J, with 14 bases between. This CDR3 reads CASTDGGENEKLFF. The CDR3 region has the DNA TGTGCCAGCACCGACGGGGGGGAGAATGAAAAACTGTTTTTT.

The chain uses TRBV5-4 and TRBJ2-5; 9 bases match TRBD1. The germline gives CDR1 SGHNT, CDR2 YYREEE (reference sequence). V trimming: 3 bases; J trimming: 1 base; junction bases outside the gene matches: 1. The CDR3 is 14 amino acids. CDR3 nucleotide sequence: TGTGCCAGCAGCTCGGACAGGGGCCAAGAGACCCAGTACTTC. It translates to CASSSDRGQETQYF.

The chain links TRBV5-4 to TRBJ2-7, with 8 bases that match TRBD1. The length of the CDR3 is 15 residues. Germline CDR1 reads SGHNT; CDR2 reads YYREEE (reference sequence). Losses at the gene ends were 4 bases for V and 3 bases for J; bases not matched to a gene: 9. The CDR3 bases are TGTGCCAGCAGCGGACTGGGACAGGAGATCTACGAGCAGTACTTC. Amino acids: CASSGLGQEIYEQYF.

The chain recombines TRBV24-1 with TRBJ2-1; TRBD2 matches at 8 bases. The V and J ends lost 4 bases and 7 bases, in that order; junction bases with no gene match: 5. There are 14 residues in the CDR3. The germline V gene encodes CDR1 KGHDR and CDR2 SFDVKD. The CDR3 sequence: CATSDTGGGNEQFF. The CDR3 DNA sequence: TGTGCCACCAGTGACACCGGGGGGGGTAATGAGCAGTTCTTC.

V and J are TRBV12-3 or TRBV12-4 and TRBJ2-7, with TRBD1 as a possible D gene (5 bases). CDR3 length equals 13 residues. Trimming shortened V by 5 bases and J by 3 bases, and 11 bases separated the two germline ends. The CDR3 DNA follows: TGTGCCAGCAGTAGGGGCAGAGTCTACGAGCAGTACTTC. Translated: CASSRGRVYEQYF.